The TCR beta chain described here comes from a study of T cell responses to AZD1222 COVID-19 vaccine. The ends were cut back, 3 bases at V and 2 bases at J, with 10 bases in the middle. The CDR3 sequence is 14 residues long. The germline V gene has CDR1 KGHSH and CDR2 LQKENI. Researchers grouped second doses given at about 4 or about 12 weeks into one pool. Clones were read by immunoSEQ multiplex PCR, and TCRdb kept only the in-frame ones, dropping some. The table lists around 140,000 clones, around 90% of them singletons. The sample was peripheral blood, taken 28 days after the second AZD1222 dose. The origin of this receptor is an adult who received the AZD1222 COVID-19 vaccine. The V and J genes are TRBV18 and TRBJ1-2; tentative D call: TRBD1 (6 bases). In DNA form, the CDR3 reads TGTGCCAGCTCACCTCAGGGGTTGAACTATGGCTACACCTTC. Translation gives CASSPQGLNYGYTF. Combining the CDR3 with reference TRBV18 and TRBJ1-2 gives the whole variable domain NAGVMQNPRHLVRRRGQEARLRCSPMKGHSHVYWYRQLPEEGLKFMVYLQKENIIDESGMPKERFSAEFPKEGPSILRIQQVVRGDSAAYFCASSPQGLNYGYTFGSGTRLTVV.